The clone carrying this TCR beta chain has ten or more counts. Its specificity is unknown. There are 14 residues in the CDR3. Trimming shortened V by 0 bases and J by 12 bases, and 18 bases separated the two germline ends. Germline V gives CDR1 MNHNS, CDR2 SASEGT. The data were obtained in a study of T cells in Graves' hyperthyroidism and ophthalmopathy. General study points: The model made its ophthalmopathy prediction, and onset followed a median approximately 6.5 months later.

Graves' hyperthyroidism was deemed stable given no ophthalmopathy progression within 18 months. Patients aged 18 to 65 had newly diagnosed hyperthyroidism lasting under 2 months. Amplification yielded TCR beta CDR3 regions, with RNA transcripts as the source. A set of HTBI primers served as the primers for a first-round RT-PCR of the TCR CDR3. TCRdb reprocessed the multiplex PCR reads with MiXCR, giving one entry per CDR3 protein. This table has about 420,000 distinct CDR3 sequences, less than 20% appearing once. This sequence originates from a woman aged 18 to 35 with Graves' hyperthyroidism. The chain has TRBV6-1 and TRBJ2-7; D possibly matches TRBD1 or TRBD2 (5 bases each). Sequenced sample: blood. In DNA, the CDR3 is TGTGCCAGCAGTGAAGCGGGGGACCATTCGGGGCCGTACTTC. Translation: CASSEAGDHSGPYF.